The 9 T cell receptor beta chains in this list originate from one sample, sequenced in a study of graft-versus-host responses after intestinal transplantation. Their target antigens are unknown. The table came from immunoSEQ multiplex PCR; TCRdb's copy has only in-frame clones and leaves some out. The sample has about 88,000 clones, about 90% seen once. The source material was unstimulated CD4+ T cells sorted from spleen or lymph node cells, sampled before intestinal transplant. Every receptor here comes from a human donor who received an intestinal transplant.

This clone was seen just once. The chain couples TRBV20-1 to TRBJ2-3, with a tentative D call TRBD2 (5 bases). Germline V gene lookup returns CDR1 DFQATT and CDR2 SNEGSKA (reference sequence). The CDR3 is 10 residues long. Trimming cost V 3 bases and J 11 bases, with 9 bases left between them. CDR3 residues: CSASLEGQYF. As DNA, the CDR3 is TGCAGTGCTAGTCTCGAGGGGCAGTATTTT.

The chain combines TRBV11-3 with TRBJ1-6; D call uncertain. The CDR3 is 13 amino acids. Looked up from germline, CDR1 is SGHNT and CDR2 is YENEEA. Trimming stripped 0 bases from V and 10 bases from J, with 7 bases between. The CDR3 bases are TGTGCCAGCAGCTTAGATCTCGTCTCACCCCTCCACTTT. Residues: CASSLDLVSPLHF.

The chain has TRBV2 and TRBJ1-1; D is perhaps TRBD1 (5 bases). The CDR3 covers 14 residues. The germline V and J ends were trimmed by 5 bases and 2 bases, with 12 bases remaining between them. Germline V gene data show CDR1 as SNHLY and CDR2 as FYNNEI. The CDR3 here is CASSLTGSNTEAFF. The DNA of the CDR3 is TGTGCCAGCAGTCTCACAGGCTCTAACACTGAAGCTTTCTTT.

This chain links TRBV6-6 with TRBJ2-3; D perhaps matches TRBD2 (7 bases). Germline loops: CDR1 MNHNY, CDR2 SVGAGI (reference sequence). This CDR3 has 15 residues. V was shortened by 2 bases and J by 6 bases, with 15 bases between the two germline ends. The CDR3 nucleotides read TGTGCCAGCAGTTACGGTCCGAGGGGGGGGGATACGCAGTATTTT. It yields the protein CASSYGPRGGDTQYF.

The V and J genes are TRBV10-3 and TRBJ2-1; tentatively, D is TRBD1 (5 bases). The germline V gene has CDR1 ENHRY and CDR2 SYGVKD. CDR3 length: 16 amino acids. V was pared by 10 bases and J by 7 bases, with 26 bases between. The DNA of the CDR3 is TGTGCCACCCACTCTCTCTCGGGCGTAGGGGCGAATGAGCAGTTCTTC. Translation gives CATHSLSGVGANEQFF.

The chain combines TRBV9 with TRBJ1-6; no firm D call. Per germline, CDR1 SGDLS and CDR2 YYNGEE. The ends were cut back, 4 bases at V and 10 bases at J, with 9 bases in the middle. CDR3 length equals 12 residues. The CDR3 is CASSPGESPLHF. CDR3 coding DNA: TGTGCCAGCAGCCCGGGTGAGTCACCCCTCCACTTT.

The chain links TRBV18 to TRBJ2-1; no definite D call. Germline V gene lookup returns CDR1 KGHSH and CDR2 LQKENI. The CDR3 is 14 residues long. Trimming pared 4 bases from V and 4 bases from J, leaving 11 bases between. The CDR3 DNA reads as TGTGCCAGCTCACTGAGCCTAGGTTACAATGAGCAGTTCTTC. Protein sequence: CASSLSLGYNEQFF.

The chain combines TRBV29-1 with TRBJ1-4; D is perhaps TRBD1 (5 bases). CDR1 is SQVTM, CDR2 ANQGSEA, per germline. Trimming stripped 7 bases from V and 0 bases from J, with 9 bases between. The CDR3 runs to 13 residues. CDR3 nucleotide sequence: TGCAGCGGGATGGGGCCAACTAATGAAAAACTGTTTTTT. It yields the protein CSGMGPTNEKLFF.

Note on this clone: The junction departs from the called germline gene at one end, perhaps through a read error. J is TRBJ2-2 and V is TRBV7-7; 8 positions match TRBD1. CDR3 length: 14 amino acids. CDR1 is SSHAT, CDR2 FNYEAQ, per germline (reference sequence). DNA for the CDR3: TGTGCTAGCAGCCCCCAGACAGGGGTCGGGGAGCTGTTTTTT. It translates to CASSPQTGVGELFF.